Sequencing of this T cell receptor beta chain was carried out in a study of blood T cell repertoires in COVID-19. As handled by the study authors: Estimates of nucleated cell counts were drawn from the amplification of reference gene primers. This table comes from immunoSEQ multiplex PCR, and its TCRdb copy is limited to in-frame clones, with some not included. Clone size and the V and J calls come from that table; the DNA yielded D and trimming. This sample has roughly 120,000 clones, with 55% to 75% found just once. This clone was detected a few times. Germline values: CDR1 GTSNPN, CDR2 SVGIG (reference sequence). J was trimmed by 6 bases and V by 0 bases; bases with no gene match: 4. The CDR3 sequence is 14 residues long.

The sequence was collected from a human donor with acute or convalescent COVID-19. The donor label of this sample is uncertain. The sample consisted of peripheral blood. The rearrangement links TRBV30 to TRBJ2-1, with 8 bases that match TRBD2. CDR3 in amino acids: CAWSVIAGSNEQFF. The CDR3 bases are TGTGCCTGGAGTGTTATAGCGGGGTCCAATGAGCAGTTCTTC.